These 21 T cell receptor beta chains were all obtained from the same sample, sequenced in a study of T cell repertoires in cytomegalovirus infection. These receptors' antigens are unknown. TCRdb used MiXCR to reprocess the reads, holding one entry per CDR3 protein. The sample has around 570,000 distinct CDR3 sequences, almost 40% seen once. The sequencing here drew on cultured PBMCs, taken from culture after CMV antigen stimulation. The receptors here all came from a human donor in good health (CMV status not recorded). Some clones in this sample may be carry-over from other donors' samples.

This clonotype was detected only a few times. The rearrangement joins TRBV7-2 to TRBJ2-3; no clear D. Germline V gene lookup returns CDR1 SGHTA and CDR2 FQGNSA. V lost 3 bases and J 0 bases, leaving 7 bases between the germline ends. This CDR3 spans 14 amino acids. CDR3 sequence reads: CASSFGRSTDTQYF. CDR3 DNA sequence: TGTGCCAGCAGCTTTGGCAGGAGCACAGATACGCAGTATTTT.

This clonotype was seen at least ten times. The J gene is TRBJ1-5, the V gene TRBV7-2, with a tentative D call TRBD1 (5 bases). V lost 3 bases to trimming and J lost 5 bases, with 8 bases between them. The CDR3 consists of 13 residues. CDR1 and CDR2 (germline): SGHTA, FQGNSA. CDR3 residues: CASSFDSYQPQHF. CDR3 in DNA: TGTGCCAGCAGCTTTGACAGTTATCAGCCCCAGCATTTT.

The chain couples TRBV2 to TRBJ1-1; no definite D call. The CDR3 is made up of 13 amino acids. Trimming left V 8 bases short and J 1 base short, with 11 bases between. The germline V gene has CDR1 SNHLY and CDR2 FYNNEI. The CDR3 nucleotides are TGTGCCAGCGGTCTAGAGGGGAACACTGAAGCTTTCTTT. Translated: CASGLEGNTEAFF.

The rearrangement joins TRBV11-1 to TRBJ2-6; D is uncertain. The CDR3 is 15 amino acids. V was pared by 5 bases and J by 4 bases, with 12 bases between. Germline-derived CDR1 and CDR2 are SGHAT and FQDESV (reference sequence). The CDR3 here is CASSRGSSGANVLTF. CDR3 in DNA: TGTGCCAGCAGCCGAGGATCATCCGGGGCCAACGTCCTGACTTTC.

This chain connects TRBV7-6 to TRBJ1-6; D not resolved. CDR3 length: 14 residues. Germline V gene sequence: CDR1 SGHVS, CDR2 FNYEAQ. Trimming shortened V by 2 bases and J by 5 bases, and 7 bases separated the two germline ends. DNA for the CDR3: TGTGCCAGCAGCTTATCTGTTGATAATTCACCCCTCCACTTT. Encoded protein: CASSLSVDNSPLHF.

The table lists this clonotype with a few counts. The J gene is TRBJ2-1, the V gene TRBV6-1; no firm D call. The CDR3 totals 13 residues. Germline assignment: CDR1 MNHNS and CDR2 SASEGT. V was trimmed by 7 bases and J by 10 bases, leaving 17 bases between them. The CDR3: CASIRVLPREQFF. The DNA of the CDR3 is TGTGCCAGCATCCGCGTTCTCCCCCGGGAGCAGTTCTTC.

This clonotype was counted only a few times. J is TRBJ2-3 and V is TRBV2; 12 positions match TRBD2. Looked up from germline, CDR1 is SNHLY and CDR2 is FYNNEI. V was clipped by 6 bases and J by 6 bases; unmatched bases: 7. This CDR3 region has 15 residues. The CDR3 sequence is CASRPTSGGGDTQYF. The CDR3 DNA reads as TGTGCCAGCAGACCGACTAGCGGGGGCGGGGATACGCAGTATTTT.

This clonotype was observed a few times. V usage is TRBV11-3 and J usage is TRBJ2-1; 13 bases are shared with TRBD2. CDR1 and CDR2 from the germline V gene are SGHNT and YENEEA. The CDR3 spans 15 residues. Trimming cost V 5 bases and J 9 bases; bases outside gene matches: 7. The DNA for the CDR3 is TGTGCCAGCAGCCCAACTAGCGGGAGGGCCAGTGAGCAGTTCTTC. Its protein is CASSPTSGRASEQFF.

V usage is TRBV7-8 and J usage is TRBJ2-1; 8 nucleotides align to TRBD2. The length of the CDR3 is 15 residues. Germline V gene sequence: CDR1 SGHVS, CDR2 FQNEAQ. The V gene end was trimmed by 3 bases and the J gene end by 10 bases; junction bases not matched to a gene: 11. CDR3 protein: CASSFIAGSSLEQFF. DNA for the CDR3: TGTGCCAGCAGCTTTATAGCGGGATCCTCACTGGAGCAGTTCTTC.

The chain uses TRBV19 and TRBJ2-1; 9 positions match TRBD2. The CDR3 contains 16 residues. CDR1 and CDR2 from the germline V gene are LNHDA and SQIVND (reference sequence). Trimming removed 6 bases from V and 10 bases from J; junction bases left unmatched: 16. The CDR3 sequence is CASSTLGLASRGEQFF. The CDR3 region has the DNA TGTGCCAGTAGCACACTGGGACTAGCTAGCCGCGGGGAGCAGTTCTTC.

The J gene is TRBJ2-3, the V gene TRBV9, with D maybe TRBD2 (6 bases). The CDR3 spans 14 residues. CDR1 and CDR2 (germline): SGDLS, YYNGEE. V lost 4 bases to trimming and J lost 6 bases, with 15 bases between them. This CDR3 is CASSSWTTSDTQYF. In nucleotides, the CDR3 is TGTGCCAGCAGCTCATGGACTACTTCTGATACGCAGTATTTT.

The chain has TRBV28 and TRBJ2-7, with 10 bases identical to TRBD1. The CDR3 spans 14 residues. V shed 7 bases and J 3 bases; nucleotides not matched to a gene: 6. Germline V CDR1 and CDR2: MDHEN, SYDVKM. The CDR3 loop reads CASNSGDRGYEQYF. The DNA of the CDR3 is TGTGCCAGCAACTCCGGGGACAGGGGCTACGAGCAGTACTTC.

This chain connects TRBV11-2 to TRBJ2-5, with D possibly TRBD2 on 5 matching bases. V lost 5 bases to trimming and J lost 1 base, with 17 bases between them. The germline gives CDR1 SGHAT, CDR2 FQNNGV. The CDR3 is 16 residues long. The CDR3 is CASSPIPRTAQETQYF. In DNA form, the CDR3 reads TGTGCCAGCAGCCCGATTCCTCGGACTGCCCAAGAGACCCAGTACTTC.

The rearrangement uses TRBV6-5 and TRBJ2-2, with 8 nucleotides matching TRBD2. The CDR3 is made up of 15 amino acids. Looked up from germline, CDR1 is MNHEY and CDR2 is SVGAGI. Trimming at V came to 6 bases and at J to 3 bases, leaving 6 bases not matched to a gene. CDR3 sequence (DNA): TGTGCCAGCAGGCCTCTAGCGGGCGACACCGGGGAGCTGTTTTTT. It is translated as CASRPLAGDTGELFF.

The chain is built from TRBV7-2 and TRBJ2-1; 7 bases agree with TRBD2. Per the germline V gene, CDR1 is SGHTA and CDR2 is FQGNSA. The J segment lost 5 bases and the V segment lost 8 bases, leaving 3 bases of the junction unmatched. This CDR3 has 12 amino acids. The CDR3 spells CASWTSHNEQFF. CDR3 coding DNA: TGTGCCAGCTGGACTAGTCACAATGAGCAGTTCTTC.

The V call is TRBV2, the J call TRBJ1-4, with D maybe TRBD1 (6 bases). The CDR3 spans 16 residues. Germline CDR1 reads SNHLY; CDR2 reads FYNNEI. The ends were cut back, 1 base at V and 6 bases at J, with 15 bases in the middle. CDR3: CASSEDTGGVDEKLFF. In DNA form, the CDR3 reads TGTGCCAGCAGTGAAGATACGGGGGGCGTTGATGAAAAACTGTTTTTT. The entire variable domain, with the rest obtained from reference TRBV2 and TRBJ1-4, is as follows: EPEVTQTPSHQVTQMGQEVILRCVPISNHLYFYWYRQILGQKVEFLVSFYNNEISEKSEIFDDQFSVERPDGSNFTLKIRSTKLEDSAMYFCASSEDTGGVDEKLFFGSGTQLSVL.

Only a few counts were recorded for this clonotype. The genes are TRBV6-6 and TRBJ1-1, with D maybe TRBD1 (6 bases). CDR3 length: 10 amino acids. Trimming removed 6 bases at V and 8 bases at J, with 7 bases between. Germline V gene lookup returns CDR1 MNHNY and CDR2 SVGAGI (reference sequence). CDR3 sequence: CASRGTEAFF. As DNA, the CDR3 is TGTGCCAGCAGGGGGACAGAAGCTTTCTTT.

This clonotype was observed a few times. This chain joins TRBV5-1 and TRBJ1-5, with TRBD1 matching over 9 bases. CDR3 length equals 15 residues. The junction had 3 bases not matched to a gene; V was cut back by 0 bases and J by 5 bases. Germline assignment: CDR1 SGHRS and CDR2 YFSETQ. The CDR3 DNA sequence: TGCGCCAGCAGCTTGGGGGACAGGGAATATCAGCCCCAGCATTTT. This codes for CASSLGDREYQPQHF.

This clonotype was found a few times. J is TRBJ2-3 and V is TRBV7-2; D uncertain. V gave up 0 bases and J gave up 1 base, with 17 bases separating them. The CDR3 is 18 residues long. Per the germline V gene, CDR1 is SGHTA and CDR2 is FQGNSA. CDR3 nucleotide sequence: TGTGCCAGCAGCTTAGCGCTTCATGGTTCGCGTGGCACAGATACGCAGTATTTT. Residues: CASSLALHGSRGTDTQYF.

The V and J genes are TRBV7-2 and TRBJ1-5; D gene uncertain. The V and J ends lost 5 bases and 9 bases respectively, with 17 bases between them. CDR1 is SGHTA and CDR2 is FQGNSA in the germline V gene. This CDR3 region has 14 residues. CDR3 nucleotides: TGTGCCAGCAGCCCCAGACACGGACCCGGGCCCCAGCATTTT. Translated: CASSPRHGPGPQHF.

This clonotype was detected only a few times. The V gene is TRBV7-2, the J gene TRBJ2-3; 9 nucleotides agree with TRBD2. CDR1 and CDR2 (germline): SGHTA, FQGNSA. J was trimmed by 10 bases and V by 1 base; bases with no gene match: 6. The CDR3 loop spans 14 amino acids. CDR3 DNA: TGTGCCAGCAGCTTAGGGGGGCTAGCGGGGTCGCAGTATTTT. This codes for CASSLGGLAGSQYF.